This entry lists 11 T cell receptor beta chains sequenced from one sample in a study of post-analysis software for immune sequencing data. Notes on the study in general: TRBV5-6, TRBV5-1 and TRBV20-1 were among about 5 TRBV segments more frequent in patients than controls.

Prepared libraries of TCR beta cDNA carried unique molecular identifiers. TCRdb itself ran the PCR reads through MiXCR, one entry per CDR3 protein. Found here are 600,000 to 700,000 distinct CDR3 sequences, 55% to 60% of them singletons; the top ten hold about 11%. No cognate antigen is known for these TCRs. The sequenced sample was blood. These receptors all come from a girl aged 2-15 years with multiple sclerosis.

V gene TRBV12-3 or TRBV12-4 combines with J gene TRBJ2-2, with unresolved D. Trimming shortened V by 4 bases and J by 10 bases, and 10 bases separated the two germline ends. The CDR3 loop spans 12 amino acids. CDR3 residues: CASSYGVMELFF. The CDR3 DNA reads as TGTGCCAGCAGTTATGGGGTTATGGAGCTGTTTTTT.

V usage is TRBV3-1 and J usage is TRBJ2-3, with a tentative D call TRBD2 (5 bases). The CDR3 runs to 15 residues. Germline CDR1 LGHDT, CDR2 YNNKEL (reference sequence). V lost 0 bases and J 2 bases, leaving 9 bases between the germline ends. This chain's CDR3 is CASSQDPGFTDTQYF. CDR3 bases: TGTGCCAGCAGCCAAGATCCGGGATTCACAGATACGCAGTATTTT.

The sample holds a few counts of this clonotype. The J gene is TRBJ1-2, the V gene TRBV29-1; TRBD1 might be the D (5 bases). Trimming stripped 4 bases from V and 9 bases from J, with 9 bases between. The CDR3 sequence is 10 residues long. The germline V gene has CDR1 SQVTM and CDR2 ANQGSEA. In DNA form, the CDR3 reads TGCAGCGTTGCGGAGGGGCGCTACACCTTC. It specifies CSVAEGRYTF.

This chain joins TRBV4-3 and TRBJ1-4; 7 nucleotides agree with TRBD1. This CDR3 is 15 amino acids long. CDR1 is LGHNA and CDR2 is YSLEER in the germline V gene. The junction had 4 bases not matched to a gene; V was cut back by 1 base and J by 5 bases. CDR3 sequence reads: CASSQGLDRNEKLFF. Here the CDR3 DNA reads TGCGCCAGCAGCCAAGGCCTGGACAGGAATGAAAAACTGTTTTTT.

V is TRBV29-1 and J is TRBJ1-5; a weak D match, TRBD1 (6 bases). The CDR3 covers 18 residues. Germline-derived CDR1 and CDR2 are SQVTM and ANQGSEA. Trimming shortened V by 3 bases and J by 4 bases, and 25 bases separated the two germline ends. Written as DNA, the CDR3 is TGCAGCGTTGATCGCCCCCCGGCGGGGGGCGGACTAAATCAGCCCCAGCATTTT. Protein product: CSVDRPPAGGGLNQPQHF. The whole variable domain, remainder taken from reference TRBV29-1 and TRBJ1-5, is SAVISQKPSRDICQRGTSLTIQCQVDSQVTMMFWYRQQPGQSLTLIATANQGSEATYESGFVIDKFPISRPNLTFSTLTVSNMSPEDSSIYLCSVDRPPAGGGLNQPQHFGDGTRLSIL.

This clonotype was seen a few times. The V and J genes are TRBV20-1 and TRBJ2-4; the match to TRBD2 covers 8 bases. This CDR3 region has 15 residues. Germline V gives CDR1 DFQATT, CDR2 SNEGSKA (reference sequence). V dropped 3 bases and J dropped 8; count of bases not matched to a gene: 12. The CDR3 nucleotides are TGCAGTGCTAGGGGAAGCGGGAGCCTTCCCGACATTCAGTACTTC. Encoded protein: CSARGSGSLPDIQYF.

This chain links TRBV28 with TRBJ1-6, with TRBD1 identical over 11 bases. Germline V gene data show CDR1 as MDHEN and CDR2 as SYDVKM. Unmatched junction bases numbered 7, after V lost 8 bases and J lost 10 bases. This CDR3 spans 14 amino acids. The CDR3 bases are TGTGCCAGCCGAACGGGACAGGGGGACTCACCCCTCCACTTT. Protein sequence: CASRTGQGDSPLHF.

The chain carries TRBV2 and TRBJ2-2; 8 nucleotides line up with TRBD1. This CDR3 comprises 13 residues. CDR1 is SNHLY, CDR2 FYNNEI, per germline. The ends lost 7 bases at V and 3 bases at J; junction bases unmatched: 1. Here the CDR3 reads CASKDRDTGELFF. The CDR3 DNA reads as TGTGCCAGCAAGGACAGGGACACCGGGGAGCTGTTTTTT. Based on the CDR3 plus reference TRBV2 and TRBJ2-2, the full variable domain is EPEVTQTPSHQVTQMGQEVILRCVPISNHLYFYWYRQILGQKVEFLVSFYNNEISEKSEIFDDQFSVERPDGSNFTLKIRSTKLEDSAMYFCASKDRDTGELFFGEGSRLTVL.

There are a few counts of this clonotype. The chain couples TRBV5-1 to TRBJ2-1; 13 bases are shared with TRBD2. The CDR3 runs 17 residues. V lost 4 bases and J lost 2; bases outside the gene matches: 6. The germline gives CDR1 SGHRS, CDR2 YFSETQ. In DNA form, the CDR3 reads TGCGCCAGCAGCGCGGAACTAGCGGGGGGGACCTACAATGAGCAGTTCTTC. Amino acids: CASSAELAGGTYNEQFF.

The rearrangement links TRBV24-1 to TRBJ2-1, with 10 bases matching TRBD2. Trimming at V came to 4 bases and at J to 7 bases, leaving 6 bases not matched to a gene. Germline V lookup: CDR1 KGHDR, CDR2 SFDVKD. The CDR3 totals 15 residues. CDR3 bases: TGTGCCACCAGTGACCAAAGGACTAGCGGAAATGAGCAGTTCTTC. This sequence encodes CATSDQRTSGNEQFF.

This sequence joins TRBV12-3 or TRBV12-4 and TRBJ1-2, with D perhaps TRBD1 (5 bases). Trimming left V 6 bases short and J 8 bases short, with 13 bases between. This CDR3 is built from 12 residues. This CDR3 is CASRGSWDGYTF. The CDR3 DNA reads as TGTGCCAGCAGAGGGAGTTGGGACGGCTACACCTTC.